This TCR beta chain comes out of a study of cytomegalovirus exposure and HLA in healthy donors. Healthy bone marrow donors made up the donors. Findings of the study overall: Across all donors, roughly uniform sequencing depth was an assumption of the presence/absence analyses.

Trimming at V came to 6 bases and at J to 3 bases, leaving 3 bases not matched to a gene. Germline CDR1 MNHEY, CDR2 SVGAGI. The CDR3 has 13 amino acids. The PCR had 60 Vbeta and 13 Jbeta primers. Repertoires were generated with immunoSEQ multiplex PCR, while TCRdb's copy carries only in-frame clones and drops some. The profile shows some 110,000 clones, roughly 68% of them singletons. Notes on this clone: Its cognate antigen is unknown.

The material sequenced was PBMCs. The TCR was taken from a woman aged 25 to 45 in good health and CMV-seronegative. The J gene is TRBJ1-1, the V gene TRBV6-5; TRBD1 aligns across 8 bases. CDR3 sequence (DNA): TGTGCCAGCAGAGGACAGGGAGACACTGAAGCTTTCTTT. Protein product: CASRGQGDTEAFF.